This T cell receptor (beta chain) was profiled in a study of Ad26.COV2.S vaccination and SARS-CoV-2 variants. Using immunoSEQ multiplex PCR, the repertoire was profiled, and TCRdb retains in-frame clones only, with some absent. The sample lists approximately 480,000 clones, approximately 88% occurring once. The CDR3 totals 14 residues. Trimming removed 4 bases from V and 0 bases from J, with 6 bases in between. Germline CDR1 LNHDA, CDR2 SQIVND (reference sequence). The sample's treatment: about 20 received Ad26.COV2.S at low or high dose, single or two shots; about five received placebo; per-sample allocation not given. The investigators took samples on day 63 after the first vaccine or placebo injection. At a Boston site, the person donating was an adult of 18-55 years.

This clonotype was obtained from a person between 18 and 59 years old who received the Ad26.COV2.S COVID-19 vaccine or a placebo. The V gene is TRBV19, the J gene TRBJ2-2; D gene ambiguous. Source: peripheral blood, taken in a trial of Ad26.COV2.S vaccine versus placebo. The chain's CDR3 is CASSKAANTGELFF. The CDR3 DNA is TGTGCCAGTAGTAAAGCAGCGAACACCGGGGAGCTGTTTTTT.